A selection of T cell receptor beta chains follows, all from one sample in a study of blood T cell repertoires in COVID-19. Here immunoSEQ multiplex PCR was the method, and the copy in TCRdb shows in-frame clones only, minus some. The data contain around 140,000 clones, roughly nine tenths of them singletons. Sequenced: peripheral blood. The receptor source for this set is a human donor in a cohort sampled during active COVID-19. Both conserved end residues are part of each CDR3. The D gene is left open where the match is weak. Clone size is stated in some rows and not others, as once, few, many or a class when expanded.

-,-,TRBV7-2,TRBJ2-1,CASSLYSSYNEQFF,TGTGCCAGCAGCTTGTATAGCTCCTACAATGAGCAGTTCTTC
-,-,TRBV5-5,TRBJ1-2,CASSFTVASAMGYTF,TGTGCCAGCAGCTTTACTGTGGCTAGCGCTATGGGCTACACCTTC
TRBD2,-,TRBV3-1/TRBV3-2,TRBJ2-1,CASSQGTSSGEQFF,TGTGCCAGCAGCCAAGGGACTAGCAGCGGTGAGCAGTTCTTC
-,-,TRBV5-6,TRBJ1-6,CASREESSYNSPLHF,TGTGCCAGCAGGGAGGAGAGCTCCTATAATTCACCCCTCCACTTT
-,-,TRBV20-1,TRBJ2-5,CSARSQETQYF,TGCAGTGCTAGGTCTCAAGAGACCCAGTACTTC
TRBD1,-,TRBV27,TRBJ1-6,CASSSQQGQGWNSPLHF,TGTGCCAGCAGTTCCCAACAGGGACAGGGGTGGAATTCACCCCTCCACTTT
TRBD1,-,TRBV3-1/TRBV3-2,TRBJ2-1,CASSPEGANEQFF,TGTGCCAGCAGCCCCGAGGGGGCCAATGAGCAGTTCTTC
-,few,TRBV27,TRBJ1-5,CASSLFMAGDQPQHF,TGTGCCAGCAGTTTATTCATGGCAGGTGATCAGCCCCAGCATTTT
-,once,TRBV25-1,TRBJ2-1,CASSESEGRGVFDEQFF,TGTGCCAGCAGTGAATCCGAGGGGCGCGGGGTTTTCGATGAGCAGTTCTTC
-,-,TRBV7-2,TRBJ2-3,CASGRRASDTQYF,TGTGCCAGTGGCCGGAGGGCGTCAGATACGCAGTATTTT
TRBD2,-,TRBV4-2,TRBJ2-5,CASSQDWGAVAGKETQYF,TGTGCCAGCAGCCAAGATTGGGGGGCGGTAGCGGGGAAAGAGACCCAGTACTTC
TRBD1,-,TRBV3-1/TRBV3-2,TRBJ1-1,CASSPTGQEQKAFF,TGTGCCAGCAGCCCAACCGGACAGGAGCAGAAAGCTTTCTTT
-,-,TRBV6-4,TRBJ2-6,CASSATPSSGANVLTF,TGTGCCAGCAGTGCCACCCCCAGCTCTGGGGCCAACGTCCTGACTTTC
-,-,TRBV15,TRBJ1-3,CATSREKGGNTIYF,TGTGCCACCAGCAGAGAAAAGGGGGGAAACACCATATATTTT
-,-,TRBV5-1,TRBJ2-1,CASSWQDNEQFF,TGCGCCAGCAGCTGGCAGGACAATGAGCAGTTCTTC
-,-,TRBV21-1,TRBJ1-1,CASSKAHPPGMNTEAFF,TGTGCCAGCAGCAAAGCGCACCCGCCGGGGATGAACACTGAAGCTTTCTTT
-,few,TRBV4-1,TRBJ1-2,CASSPDSTVNYGYTF,TGCGCCAGCAGCCCGGACTCAACAGTGAACTATGGCTACACCTTC
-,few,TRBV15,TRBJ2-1,CATSRGSQTGTYNEQFF,TGTGCCACCAGCAGAGGGAGTCAGACAGGAACGTACAATGAGCAGTTCTTC
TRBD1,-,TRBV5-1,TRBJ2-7,CASSLGQGGYEQYF,TGCGCCAGCAGCTTAGGACAGGGGGGTTACGAGCAGTACTTC
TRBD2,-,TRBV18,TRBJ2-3,CASSPVAGANTDTQYF,TGTGCCAGCTCACCGGTAGCGGGGGCCAACACAGATACGCAGTATTTT